This TCR beta chain derives from a study of OX40 agonist ivuxolimab in advanced cancers. The wider study: The eligibility criteria allowed prior anti-PD-1, anti-PD-L1 or anti-CTLA-4 therapy, and approximately 40% had some.

Produced via immunoSEQ multiplex PCR; TCRdb's table is partial and in-frame only. The sample carries fewer than 70,000 clones, roughly nine tenths recorded once. Sampled blood was obtained at baseline, cycle 4 day 1, and cycle 7 day 1. Findings of the study overall: Among the lowest peripheral clonal expansion occurred in 0.1-3.0 mg/kg partial responders.

To note about this clone: The antigen is unknown.

This clonotype was sampled from an adult with an advanced solid tumor such as melanoma, head and neck, liver or kidney cancer. Here the sequenced sample was CD4+ or CD8+ T cells sorted from blood, taken in a trial of the OX40 agonist ivuxolimab.

CDR3 protein: CASSLGGSGNNEQFF. In DNA form, the CDR3 reads TGTGCCAGCAGCTTAGGTGGGTCAGGCAACAATGAGCAGTTCTTC. The chain has TRBV7-3 and TRBJ2-1; D is undetermined. Trimming removed 2 bases from V and 5 bases from J, with 13 bases in between. Per germline, CDR1 SGHTA and CDR2 FQGTGA. The CDR3 totals 15 residues.